This T cell receptor beta chain was identified in a study of Graves' ophthalmopathy and Graves' hyperthyroidism. Study overall: Blood was drawn at initial diagnosis, before any treatment. Study-level findings and limits: With a specificity of around 76% and a sensitivity of 70% to 71%, the model predicted ophthalmopathy progression. A majority of expanded thyroid clonotypes exceeding 0.001 frequency were likewise present in blood.

As regards this clonotype: The antigen remains unidentified.

A volume of 8 to 10 ml of fresh peripheral blood supplied the PBMCs. Amplified TCR beta CDR3 regions were obtained using RNA transcripts as template. HTBI primers served in a first-round RT-PCR, which a second-round multiplex PCR followed. TCRdb independently ran MiXCR on the multiplex PCR reads; one entry per CDR3 protein. Found here are a few hundred thousand distinct CDR3 sequences, approximately 15% of them singletons; the top ten hold around 7%. Between the trimmed V and J ends, which lost 5 bases and 10 bases, there was a span of 23 bases. CDR1 and CDR2 from the germline V gene are PRHDT and FYEKMQ (reference sequence). CDR3 size: 15 residues.

Sequenced material: peripheral blood. The TCR was taken from a woman between 18 and 29 years old with stable Graves' hyperthyroidism. This chain links TRBV13 with TRBJ1-1, with D maybe TRBD1 (5 bases). In nucleotides, the CDR3 is TGTGCCAGCAGCCAAGAAGGGCCCGGGCGGGGGGGAGCTTTCTTT. Its translation: CASSQEGPGRGGAFF.